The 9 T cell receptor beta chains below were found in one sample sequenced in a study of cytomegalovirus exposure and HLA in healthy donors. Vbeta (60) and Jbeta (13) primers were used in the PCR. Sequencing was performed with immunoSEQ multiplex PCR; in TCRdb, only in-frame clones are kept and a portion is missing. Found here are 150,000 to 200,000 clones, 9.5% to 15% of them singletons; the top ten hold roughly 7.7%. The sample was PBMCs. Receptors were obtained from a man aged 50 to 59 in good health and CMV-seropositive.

The CDR3 is CASSPTPRQNYNEQFF. The CDR3, as DNA: TGTGCCAGCAGCCCGACCCCCCGACAGAATTACAATGAGCAGTTCTTC. The rearrangement uses TRBV5-4 and TRBJ2-1, with a possible D match to TRBD1 (5 bases). Deletions cut 4 bases from V and 4 bases from J, with 18 bases between. The CDR3 covers 16 residues. Looked up from germline, CDR1 is SGHNT and CDR2 is YYREEE (reference sequence). Full variable domain (remainder filled in from reference TRBV5-4 and TRBJ2-1): ETGVTQSPTHLIKTRGQQVTLRCSSQSGHNTVSWYQQALGQGPQFIFQYYREEENGRGNFPPRFSGLQFPNYSSELNVNALELDDSALYLCASSPTPRQNYNEQFFGPGTRLTVL.

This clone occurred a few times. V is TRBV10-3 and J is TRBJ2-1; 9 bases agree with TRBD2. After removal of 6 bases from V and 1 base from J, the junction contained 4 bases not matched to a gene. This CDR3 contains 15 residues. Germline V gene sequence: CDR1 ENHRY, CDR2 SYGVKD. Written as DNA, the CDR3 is TGTGCCATCAGACCCACTAGCGGGTCCTACAATGAGCAGTTCTTC. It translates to CAIRPTSGSYNEQFF.

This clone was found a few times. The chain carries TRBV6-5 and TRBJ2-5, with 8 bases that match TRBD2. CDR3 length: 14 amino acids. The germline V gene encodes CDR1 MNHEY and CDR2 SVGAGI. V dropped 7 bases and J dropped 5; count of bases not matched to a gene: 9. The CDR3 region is CASKSGGSSETQYF. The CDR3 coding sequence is TGTGCCAGCAAAAGCGGGGGATCTAGTGAGACCCAGTACTTC.

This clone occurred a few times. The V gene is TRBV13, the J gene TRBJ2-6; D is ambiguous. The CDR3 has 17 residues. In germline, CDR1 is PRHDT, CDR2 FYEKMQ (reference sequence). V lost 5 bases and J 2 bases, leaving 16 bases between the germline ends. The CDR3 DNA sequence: TGTGCCAGCAGCCGTGACCCAGGATGGGCTGGGGCCAACGTCCTGACTTTC. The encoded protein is CASSRDPGWAGANVLTF. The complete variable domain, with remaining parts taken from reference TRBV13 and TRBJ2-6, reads AAGVIQSPRHLIKEKRETATLKCYPIPRHDTVYWYQQGPGQDPQFLISFYEKMQSDKGSIPDRFSAQQFSDYHSELNMSSLELGDSALYFCASSRDPGWAGANVLTFGAGSRLTVL.

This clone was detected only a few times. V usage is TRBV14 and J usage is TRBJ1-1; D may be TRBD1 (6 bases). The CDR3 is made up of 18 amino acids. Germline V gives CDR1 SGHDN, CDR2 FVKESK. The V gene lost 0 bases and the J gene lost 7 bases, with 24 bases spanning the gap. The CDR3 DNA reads TGTGCCAGCAGCCAAGAAGTCAGGGGAGAGTTAGGGGCGTTTGAAGCTTTCTTT. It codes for CASSQEVRGELGAFEAFF.

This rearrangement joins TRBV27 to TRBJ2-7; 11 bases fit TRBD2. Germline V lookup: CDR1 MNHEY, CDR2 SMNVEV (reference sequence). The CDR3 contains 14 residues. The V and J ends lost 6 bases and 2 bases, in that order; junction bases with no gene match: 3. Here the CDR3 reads CASSTSGGPYEQYF. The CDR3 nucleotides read TGTGCCAGCAGCACTAGCGGGGGTCCCTACGAGCAGTACTTC.

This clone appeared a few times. DNA of the CDR3: TGCGCCAGCAGTCAATGCCAGGCGAGCTATGGCTACACCTTC. Amino acids: CASSQCQASYGYTF. The rearrangement links TRBV23-1 to TRBJ1-2; D remains ambiguous. TRBV23-1 is classed as an ORF, of uncertain function. The length of the CDR3 is 14 residues. Trimming took 1 base from V and 4 from J, leaving 10 bases between them.

CDR3 region: CASSSPNREDGYTF. In DNA, the CDR3 is TGTGCCAGCAGTTCCCCCAACCGGGAAGATGGCTACACCTTC. V is TRBV27 and J is TRBJ1-2; no clear D gene. Germline V gene data show CDR1 as MNHEY and CDR2 as SMNVEV (reference sequence). The CDR3 is 14 residues long. V shed 4 bases and J shed 6 bases, with 15 bases lying between them.

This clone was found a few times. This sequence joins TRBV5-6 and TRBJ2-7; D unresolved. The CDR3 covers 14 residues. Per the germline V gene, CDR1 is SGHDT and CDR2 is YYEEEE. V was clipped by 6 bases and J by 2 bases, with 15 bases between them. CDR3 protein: CASTSAGVPYEQYF. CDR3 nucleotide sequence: TGTGCCAGCACCTCGGCAGGCGTTCCCTACGAGCAGTACTTC.